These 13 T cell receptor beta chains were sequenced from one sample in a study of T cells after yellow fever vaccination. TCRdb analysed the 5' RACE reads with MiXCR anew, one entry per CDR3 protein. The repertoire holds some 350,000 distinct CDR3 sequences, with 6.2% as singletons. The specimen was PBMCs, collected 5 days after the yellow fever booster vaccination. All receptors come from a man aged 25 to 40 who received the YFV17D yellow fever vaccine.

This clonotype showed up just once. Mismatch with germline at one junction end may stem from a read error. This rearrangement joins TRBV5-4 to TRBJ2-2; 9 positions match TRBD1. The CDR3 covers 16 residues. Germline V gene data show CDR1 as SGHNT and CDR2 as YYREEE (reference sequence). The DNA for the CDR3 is TGTTCCAGCAGCCCCTCCGGGACAGGGAATTACGGGGAGCTGTTTTTT. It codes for CSSSPSGTGNYGELFF.

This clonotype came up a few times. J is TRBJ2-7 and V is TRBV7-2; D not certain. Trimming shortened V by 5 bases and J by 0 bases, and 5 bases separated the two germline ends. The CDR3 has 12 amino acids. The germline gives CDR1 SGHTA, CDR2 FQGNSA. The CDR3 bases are TGTGCCAGCAGCATCAGCTCCTACGAGCAGTACTTC. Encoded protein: CASSISSYEQYF.

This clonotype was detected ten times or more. The CDR3 region is CAISDGTKNIQYF. CDR3 in DNA: TGTGCCATCAGTGATGGGACTAAAAACATTCAGTACTTC. The V gene is TRBV10-3, the J gene TRBJ2-4, with D tentatively TRBD2 (6 bases). CDR3 size: 13 residues. The ends were cut back, 3 bases at V and 4 bases at J, with 7 bases in the middle. Germline lookup yields CDR1 ENHRY and CDR2 SYGVKD.

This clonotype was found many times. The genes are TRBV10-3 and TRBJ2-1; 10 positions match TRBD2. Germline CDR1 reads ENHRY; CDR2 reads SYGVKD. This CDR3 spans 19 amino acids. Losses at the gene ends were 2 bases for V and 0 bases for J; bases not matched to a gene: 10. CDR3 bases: TGTGCCATCAGTGAGGGACTAGCGGAGATTTGGAGCTCCTACAATGAGCAGTTCTTC. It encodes CAISEGLAEIWSSYNEQFF.

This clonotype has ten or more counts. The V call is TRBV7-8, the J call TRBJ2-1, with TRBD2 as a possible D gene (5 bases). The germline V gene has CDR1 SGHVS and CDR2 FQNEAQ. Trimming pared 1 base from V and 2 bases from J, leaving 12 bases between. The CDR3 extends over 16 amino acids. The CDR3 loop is CASSLVEGLTYNEQFF. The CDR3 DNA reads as TGTGCCAGCAGCTTAGTCGAGGGTTTAACCTACAATGAGCAGTTCTTC. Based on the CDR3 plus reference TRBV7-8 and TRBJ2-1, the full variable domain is GAGVSQSPRYKVAKRGQDVALRCDPISGHVSLFWYQQALGQGPEFLTYFQNEAQLDKSGLPSDRFFAERPEGSVSTLKIQRTQQEDSAVYLCASSLVEGLTYNEQFFGPGTRLTVL.

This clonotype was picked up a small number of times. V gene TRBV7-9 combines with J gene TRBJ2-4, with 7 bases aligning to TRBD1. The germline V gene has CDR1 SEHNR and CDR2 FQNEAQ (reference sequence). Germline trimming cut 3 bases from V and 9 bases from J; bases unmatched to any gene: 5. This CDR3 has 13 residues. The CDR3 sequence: CASSLGPGGIQYF. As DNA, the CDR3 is TGTGCCAGCAGCTTGGGACCAGGGGGCATTCAGTACTTC.

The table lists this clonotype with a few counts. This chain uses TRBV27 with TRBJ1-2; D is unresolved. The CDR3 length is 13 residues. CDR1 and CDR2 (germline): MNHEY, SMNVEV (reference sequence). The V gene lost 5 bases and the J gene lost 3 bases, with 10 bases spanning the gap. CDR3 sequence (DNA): TGTGCCAGCAGTCCGAGGACGTACTATGGCTACACCTTC. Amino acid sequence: CASSPRTYYGYTF.

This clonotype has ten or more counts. In DNA form, the CDR3 reads TGCAGTGCTAGAGGCCGACCAGGGTATTACGAGCAGTACTTC. The encoded protein is CSARGRPGYYEQYF. The chain uses TRBV20-1 and TRBJ2-7; D is perhaps TRBD1 (5 bases). V was trimmed by 1 base and J by 4 bases, leaving 14 bases between them. Germline CDR1 is DFQATT and CDR2 is SNEGSKA (reference sequence). The CDR3 is 14 amino acids.

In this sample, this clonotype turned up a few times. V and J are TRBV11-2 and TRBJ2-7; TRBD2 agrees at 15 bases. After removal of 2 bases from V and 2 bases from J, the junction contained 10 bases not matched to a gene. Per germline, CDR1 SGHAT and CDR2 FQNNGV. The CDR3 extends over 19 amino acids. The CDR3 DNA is TGTGCCAGCAGCTTAAGGCCCGGACTAGCGGGAGGGCTTACCTACGAGCAGTACTTC. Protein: CASSLRPGLAGGLTYEQYF.

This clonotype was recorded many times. CDR3 sequence (DNA): TGCGCCAGCAGCCCGGGGACTAGCGGCTACAATGAGCAGTTCTTC. Its protein is CASSPGTSGYNEQFF. The chain employs TRBV5-1 and TRBJ2-1; TRBD2 agrees at 11 bases. The CDR3 contains 15 residues. Germline-derived CDR1 and CDR2 are SGHRS and YFSETQ. J was trimmed by 3 bases and V by 4 bases; bases with no gene match: 3. The variable domain in full, completed from reference TRBV5-1 and TRBJ2-1, reads KAGVTQTPRYLIKTRGQQVTLSCSPISGHRSVSWYQQTPGQGLQFLFEYFSETQRNKGNFPGRFSGRQFSNSRSEMNVSTLELGDSALYLCASSPGTSGYNEQFFGPGTRLTVL.

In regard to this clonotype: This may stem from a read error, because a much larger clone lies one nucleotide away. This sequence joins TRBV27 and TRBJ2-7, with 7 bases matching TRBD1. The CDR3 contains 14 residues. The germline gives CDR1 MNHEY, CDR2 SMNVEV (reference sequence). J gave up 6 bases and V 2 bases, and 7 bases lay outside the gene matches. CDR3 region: CASSLTGDGFEQYF. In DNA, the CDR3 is TGTGCCAGCAGTTTAACAGGGGACGGTTTCGAGCAGTACTTC.

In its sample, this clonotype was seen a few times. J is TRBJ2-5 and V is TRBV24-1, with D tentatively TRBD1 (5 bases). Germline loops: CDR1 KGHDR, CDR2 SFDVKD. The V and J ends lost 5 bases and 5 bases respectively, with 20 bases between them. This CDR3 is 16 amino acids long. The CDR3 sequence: CATSGGHRGLRETQYF. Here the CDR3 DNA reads TGTGCCACCAGTGGCGGACATAGGGGATTAAGGGAGACCCAGTACTTC.

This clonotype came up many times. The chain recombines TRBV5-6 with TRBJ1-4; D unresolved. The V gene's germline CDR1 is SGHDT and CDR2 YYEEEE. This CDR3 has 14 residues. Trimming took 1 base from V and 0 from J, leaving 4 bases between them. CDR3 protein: CASSLFATNEKLFF. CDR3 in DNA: TGTGCCAGCAGCTTGTTCGCAACTAATGAAAAACTGTTTTTT.